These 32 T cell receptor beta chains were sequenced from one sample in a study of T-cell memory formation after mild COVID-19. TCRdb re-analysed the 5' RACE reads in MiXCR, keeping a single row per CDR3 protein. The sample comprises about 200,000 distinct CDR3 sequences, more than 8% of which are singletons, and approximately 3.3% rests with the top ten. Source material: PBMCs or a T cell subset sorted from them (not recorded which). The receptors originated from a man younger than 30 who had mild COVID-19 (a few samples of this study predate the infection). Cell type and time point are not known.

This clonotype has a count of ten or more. The CDR3 spells CASSQGITYEQYV. As DNA, the CDR3 is TGTGCCAGCAGCCAAGGGATTACCTACGAGCAGTACGTC. The genes are TRBV28 and TRBJ2-7; no definite D call. CDR3 size: 13 residues. V was trimmed by 6 bases and J by 2 bases, leaving 11 bases between them. Germline assignment: CDR1 MDHEN and CDR2 SYDVKM.

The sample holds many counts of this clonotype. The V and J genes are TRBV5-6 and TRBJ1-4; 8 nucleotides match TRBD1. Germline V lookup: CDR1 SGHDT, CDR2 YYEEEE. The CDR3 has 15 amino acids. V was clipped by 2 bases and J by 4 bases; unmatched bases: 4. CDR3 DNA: TGTGCCAGCAGCTTCCGGGACAGGCTTAATGAAAAACTGTTTTTT. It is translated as CASSFRDRLNEKLFF.

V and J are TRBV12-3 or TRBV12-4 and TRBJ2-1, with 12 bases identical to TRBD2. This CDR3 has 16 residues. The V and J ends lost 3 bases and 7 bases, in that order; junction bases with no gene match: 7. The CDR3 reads CASSFGLAGTQNEQFF. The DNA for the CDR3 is TGTGCCAGCAGTTTCGGACTAGCGGGGACCCAGAATGAGCAGTTCTTC.

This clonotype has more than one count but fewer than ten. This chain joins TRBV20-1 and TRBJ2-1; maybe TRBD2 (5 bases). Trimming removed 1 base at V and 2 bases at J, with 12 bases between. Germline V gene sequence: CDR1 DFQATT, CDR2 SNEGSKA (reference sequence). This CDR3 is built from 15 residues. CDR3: CSARGTAGTYNEQFF. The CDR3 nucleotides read TGCAGTGCTAGAGGCACAGCCGGGACCTACAATGAGCAGTTCTTC.

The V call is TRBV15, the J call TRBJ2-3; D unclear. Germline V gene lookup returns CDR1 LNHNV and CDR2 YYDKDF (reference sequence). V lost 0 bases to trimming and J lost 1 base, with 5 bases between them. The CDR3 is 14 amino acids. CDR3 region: CATSRDKGTDTQYF. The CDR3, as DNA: TGTGCCACCAGCAGAGATAAGGGCACAGATACGCAGTATTTT.

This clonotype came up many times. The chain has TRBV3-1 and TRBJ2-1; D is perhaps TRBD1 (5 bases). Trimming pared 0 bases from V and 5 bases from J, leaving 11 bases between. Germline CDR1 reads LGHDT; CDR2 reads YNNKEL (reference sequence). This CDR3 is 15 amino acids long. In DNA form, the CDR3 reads TGTGCCAGCAGCCAAGAAGGGGTTTTACACAATGAGCAGTTCTTC. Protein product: CASSQEGVLHNEQFF.

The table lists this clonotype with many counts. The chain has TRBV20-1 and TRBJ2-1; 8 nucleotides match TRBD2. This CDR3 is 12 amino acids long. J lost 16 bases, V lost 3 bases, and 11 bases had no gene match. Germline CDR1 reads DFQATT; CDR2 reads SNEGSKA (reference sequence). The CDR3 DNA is TGCAGTGCTAGTCCGAGCGGGGGTATTGTATTCTTC. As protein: CSASPSGGIVFF.

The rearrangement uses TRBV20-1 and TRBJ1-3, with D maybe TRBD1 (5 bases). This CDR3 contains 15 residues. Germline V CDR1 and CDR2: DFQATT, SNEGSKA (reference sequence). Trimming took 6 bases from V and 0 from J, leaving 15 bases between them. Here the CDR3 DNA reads TGCAGTGCCGCCGGGGACGGGAGCTCTGGAAACACCATATATTTT. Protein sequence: CSAAGDGSSGNTIYF.

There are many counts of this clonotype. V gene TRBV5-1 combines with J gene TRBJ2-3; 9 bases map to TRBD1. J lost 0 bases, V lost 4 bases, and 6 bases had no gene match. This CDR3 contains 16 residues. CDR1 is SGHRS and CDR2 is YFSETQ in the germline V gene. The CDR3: CASSRDRVGSTDTQYF. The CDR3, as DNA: TGCGCCAGCAGCCGGGACAGGGTAGGGAGCACAGATACGCAGTATTTT.

The CDR3 sequence: CSARPQETQYF. For the CDR3, the DNA is TGCAGTGCTAGGCCTCAAGAGACCCAGTACTTC. J is TRBJ2-5 and V is TRBV20-1; D is unresolved. V was cut by 3 bases and J by 2 bases, with 4 bases left in between. Germline-derived CDR1 and CDR2 are DFQATT and SNEGSKA (reference sequence). The CDR3 loop spans 11 amino acids.

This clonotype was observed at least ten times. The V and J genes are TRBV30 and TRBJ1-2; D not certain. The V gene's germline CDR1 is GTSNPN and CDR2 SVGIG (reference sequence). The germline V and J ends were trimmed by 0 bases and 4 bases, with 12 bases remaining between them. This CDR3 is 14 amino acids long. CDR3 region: CAWSVPGAGYGYTF. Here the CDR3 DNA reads TGTGCCTGGAGTGTACCCGGAGCTGGCTATGGCTACACCTTC.

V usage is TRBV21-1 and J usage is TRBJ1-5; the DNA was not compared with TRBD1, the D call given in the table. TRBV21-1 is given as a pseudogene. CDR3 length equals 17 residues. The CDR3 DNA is TGTGCCAGCAGCAAAGAAGGGGGCAGGACGGGGAATCAGCCCCAGCATTTT. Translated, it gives CASSKEGGRTGNQPQHF.

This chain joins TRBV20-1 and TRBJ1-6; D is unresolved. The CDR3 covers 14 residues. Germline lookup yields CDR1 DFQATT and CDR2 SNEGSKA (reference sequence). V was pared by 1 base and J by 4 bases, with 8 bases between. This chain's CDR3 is CSARGAGYNSPLHF. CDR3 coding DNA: TGCAGTGCTAGAGGAGCAGGATATAATTCACCCCTCCACTTT.

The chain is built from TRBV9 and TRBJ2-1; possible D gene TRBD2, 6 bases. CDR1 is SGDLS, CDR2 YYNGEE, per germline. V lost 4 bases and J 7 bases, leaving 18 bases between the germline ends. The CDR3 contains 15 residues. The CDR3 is CASSPSSGRGNEQFF. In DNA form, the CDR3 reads TGTGCCAGCAGCCCTTCTTCGGGACGGGGGAATGAGCAGTTCTTC.

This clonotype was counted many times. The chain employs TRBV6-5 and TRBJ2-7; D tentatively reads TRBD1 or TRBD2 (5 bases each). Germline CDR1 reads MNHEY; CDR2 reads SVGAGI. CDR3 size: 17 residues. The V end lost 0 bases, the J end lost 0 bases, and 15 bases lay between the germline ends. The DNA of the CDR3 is TGTGCCAGCAGTTACTCAACTAGGGGACGGGGCTCCTACGAGCAGTACTTC. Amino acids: CASSYSTRGRGSYEQYF.

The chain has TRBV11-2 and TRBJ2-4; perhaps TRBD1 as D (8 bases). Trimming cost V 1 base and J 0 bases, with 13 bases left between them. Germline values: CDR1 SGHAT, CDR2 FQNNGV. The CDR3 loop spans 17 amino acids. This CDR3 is CASSLAYRGGAKNIQYF. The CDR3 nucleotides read TGTGCCAGCAGCTTAGCTTACAGGGGGGGAGCCAAAAACATTCAGTACTTC.

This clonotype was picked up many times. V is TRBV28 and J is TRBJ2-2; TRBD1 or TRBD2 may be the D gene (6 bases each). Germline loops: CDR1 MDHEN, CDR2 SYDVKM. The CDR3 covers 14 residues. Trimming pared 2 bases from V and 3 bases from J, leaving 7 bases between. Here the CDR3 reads CASSLRGDTGELFF. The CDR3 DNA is TGTGCCAGCAGTTTAAGGGGGGACACCGGGGAGCTGTTTTTT.

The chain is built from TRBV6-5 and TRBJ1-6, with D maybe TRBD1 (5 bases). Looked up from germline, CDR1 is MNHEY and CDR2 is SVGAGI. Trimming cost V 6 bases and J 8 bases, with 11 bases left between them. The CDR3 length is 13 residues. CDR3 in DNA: TGTGCCAGCAGAAGGGACGATGATTCACCCCTCCACTTT. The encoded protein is CASRRDDDSPLHF.

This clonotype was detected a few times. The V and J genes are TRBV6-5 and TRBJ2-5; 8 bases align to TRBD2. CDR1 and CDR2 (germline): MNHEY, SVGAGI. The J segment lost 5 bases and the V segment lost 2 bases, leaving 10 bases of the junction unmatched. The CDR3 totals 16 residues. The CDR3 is CASSYGRGALGETQYF. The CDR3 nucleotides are TGTGCCAGCAGTTACGGGCGGGGGGCCTTGGGGGAGACCCAGTACTTC.

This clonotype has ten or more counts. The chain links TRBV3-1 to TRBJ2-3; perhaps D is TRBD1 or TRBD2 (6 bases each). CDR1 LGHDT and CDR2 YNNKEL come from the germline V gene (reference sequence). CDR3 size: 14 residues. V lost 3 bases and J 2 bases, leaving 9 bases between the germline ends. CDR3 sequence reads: CASSQGGPTDTQYF. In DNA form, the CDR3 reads TGTGCCAGCAGCCAGGGGGGCCCCACAGATACGCAGTATTTT.

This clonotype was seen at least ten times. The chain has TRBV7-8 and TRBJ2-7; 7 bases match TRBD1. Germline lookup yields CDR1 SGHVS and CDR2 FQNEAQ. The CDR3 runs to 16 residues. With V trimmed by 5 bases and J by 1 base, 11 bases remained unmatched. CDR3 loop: CASSRSGTVESYEQYV. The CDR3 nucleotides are TGTGCCAGCAGCAGATCCGGGACAGTGGAGTCCTACGAGCAGTACGTC.

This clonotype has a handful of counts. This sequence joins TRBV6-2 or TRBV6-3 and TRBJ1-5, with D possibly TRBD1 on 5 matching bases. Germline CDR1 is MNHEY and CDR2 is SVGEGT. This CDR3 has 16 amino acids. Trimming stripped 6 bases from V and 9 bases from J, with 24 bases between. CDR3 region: CASSQTPAGHKGPQHF. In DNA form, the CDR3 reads TGTGCCAGCAGCCAAACCCCCGCGGGGCACAAGGGGCCCCAGCATTTT.

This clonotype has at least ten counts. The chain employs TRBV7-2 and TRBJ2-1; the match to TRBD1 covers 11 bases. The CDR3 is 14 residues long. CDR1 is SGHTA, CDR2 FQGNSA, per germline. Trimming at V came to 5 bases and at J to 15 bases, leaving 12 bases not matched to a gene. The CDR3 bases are TGTGCCAGCAGCGCCCGGACAGGGGGCCGGGAGGTGTTCTTC. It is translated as CASSARTGGREVFF.

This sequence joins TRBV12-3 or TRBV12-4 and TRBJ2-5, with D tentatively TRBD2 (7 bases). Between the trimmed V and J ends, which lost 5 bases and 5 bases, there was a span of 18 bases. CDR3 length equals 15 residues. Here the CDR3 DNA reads TGTGCCAGCAGTACCCTTGGGGGGGGCCTGGAGACCCAGTACTTC. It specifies CASSTLGGGLETQYF.

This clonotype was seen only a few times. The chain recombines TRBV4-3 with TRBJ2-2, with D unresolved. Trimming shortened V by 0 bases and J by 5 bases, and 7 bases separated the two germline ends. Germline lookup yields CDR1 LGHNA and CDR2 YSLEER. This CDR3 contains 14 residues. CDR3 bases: TGCGCCAGCAGCCAAGATGGAGAAACCGGGGAGCTGTTTTTT. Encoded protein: CASSQDGETGELFF.

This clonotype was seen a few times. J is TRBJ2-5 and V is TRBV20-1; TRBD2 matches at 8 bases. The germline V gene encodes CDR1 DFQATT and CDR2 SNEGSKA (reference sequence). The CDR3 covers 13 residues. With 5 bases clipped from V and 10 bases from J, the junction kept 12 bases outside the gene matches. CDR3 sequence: CSAGGLEKRSQYF. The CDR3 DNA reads TGCAGTGCTGGGGGACTAGAGAAGAGAAGCCAGTACTTC.

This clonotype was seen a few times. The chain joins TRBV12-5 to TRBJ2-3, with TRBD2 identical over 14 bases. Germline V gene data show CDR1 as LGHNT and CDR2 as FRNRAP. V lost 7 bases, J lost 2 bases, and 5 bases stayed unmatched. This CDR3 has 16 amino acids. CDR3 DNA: TGTGCTAGTGCCAGACTAGCGGGGGGGACCACAGATACGCAGTATTTT. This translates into CASARLAGGTTDTQYF.

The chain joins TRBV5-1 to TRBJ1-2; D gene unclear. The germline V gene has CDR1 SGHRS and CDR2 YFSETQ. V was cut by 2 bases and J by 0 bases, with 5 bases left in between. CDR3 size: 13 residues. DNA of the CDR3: TGCGCCAGCAGCTTTACAGCTAACTATGGCTACACCTTC. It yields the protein CASSFTANYGYTF.

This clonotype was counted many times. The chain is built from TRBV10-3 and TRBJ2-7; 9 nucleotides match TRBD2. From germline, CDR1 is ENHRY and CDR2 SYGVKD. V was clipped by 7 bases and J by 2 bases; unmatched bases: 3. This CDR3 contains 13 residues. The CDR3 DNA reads TGTGCCATCAAAGCGGGGGGCCCCTACGAGCAGTACTTC. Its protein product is CAIKAGGPYEQYF.

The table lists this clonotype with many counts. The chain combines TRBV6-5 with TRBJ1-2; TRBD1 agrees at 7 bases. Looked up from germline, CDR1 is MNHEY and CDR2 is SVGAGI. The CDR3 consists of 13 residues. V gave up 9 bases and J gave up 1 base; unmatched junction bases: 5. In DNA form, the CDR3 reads TGTGCCAGTAGGGACAGCCTTAACTATGGCTACACCTTC. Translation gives CASRDSLNYGYTF.

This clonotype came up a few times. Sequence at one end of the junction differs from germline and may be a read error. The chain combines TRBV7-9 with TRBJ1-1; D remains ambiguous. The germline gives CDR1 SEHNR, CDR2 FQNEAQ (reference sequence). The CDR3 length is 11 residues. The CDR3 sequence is CASSRGGQKSF. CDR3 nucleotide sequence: TGTGCCAGCAGCCGAGGTGGGCAGAAGTCTTTT.

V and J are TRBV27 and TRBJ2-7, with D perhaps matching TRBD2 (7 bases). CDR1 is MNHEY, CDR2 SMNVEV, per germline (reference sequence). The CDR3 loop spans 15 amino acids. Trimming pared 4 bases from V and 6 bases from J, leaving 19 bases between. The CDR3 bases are TGTGCCAGCAGTTCCCTCCCGGGGGGCTTCGGCGAGCAGTACTTC. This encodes CASSSLPGGFGEQYF.